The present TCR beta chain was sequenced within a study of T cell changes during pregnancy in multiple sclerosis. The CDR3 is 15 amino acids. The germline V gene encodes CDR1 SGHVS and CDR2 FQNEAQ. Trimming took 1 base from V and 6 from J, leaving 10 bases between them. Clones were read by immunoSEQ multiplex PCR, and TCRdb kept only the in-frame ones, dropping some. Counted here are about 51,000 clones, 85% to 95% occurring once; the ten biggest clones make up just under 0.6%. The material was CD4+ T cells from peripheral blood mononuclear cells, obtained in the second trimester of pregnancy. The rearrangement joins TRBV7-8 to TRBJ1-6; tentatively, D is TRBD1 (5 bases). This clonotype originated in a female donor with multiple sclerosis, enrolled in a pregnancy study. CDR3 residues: CASSLVGGINSPLHF. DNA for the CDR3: TGTGCCAGCAGCTTAGTGGGGGGGATTAATTCACCCCTCCACTTT. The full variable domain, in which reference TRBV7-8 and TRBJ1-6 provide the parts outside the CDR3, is GAGVSQSPRYKVAKRGQDVALRCDPISGHVSLFWYQQALGQGPEFLTYFQNEAQLDKSGLPSDRFFAERPEGSVSTLKIQRTQQEDSAVYLCASSLVGGINSPLHFGNGTRLTVT.